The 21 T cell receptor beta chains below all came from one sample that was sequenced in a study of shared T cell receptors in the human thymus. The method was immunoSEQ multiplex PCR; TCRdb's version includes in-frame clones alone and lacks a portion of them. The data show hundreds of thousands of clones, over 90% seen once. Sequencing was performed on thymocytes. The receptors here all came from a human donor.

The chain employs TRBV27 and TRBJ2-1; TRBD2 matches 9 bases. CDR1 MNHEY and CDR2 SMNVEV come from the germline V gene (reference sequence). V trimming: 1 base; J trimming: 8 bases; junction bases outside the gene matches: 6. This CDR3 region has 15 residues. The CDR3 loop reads CASSLLGGRGDEQFF. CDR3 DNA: TGTGCCAGCAGTTTATTGGGCGGGAGGGGCGATGAGCAGTTCTTC.

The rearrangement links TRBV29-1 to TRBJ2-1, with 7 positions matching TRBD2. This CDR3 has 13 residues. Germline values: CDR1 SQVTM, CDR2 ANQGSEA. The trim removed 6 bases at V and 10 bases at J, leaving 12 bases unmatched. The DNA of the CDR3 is TGCAGCGTCCGGGGGGACCACGACGAAGAGCAGTTCTTC. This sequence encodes CSVRGDHDEEQFF.

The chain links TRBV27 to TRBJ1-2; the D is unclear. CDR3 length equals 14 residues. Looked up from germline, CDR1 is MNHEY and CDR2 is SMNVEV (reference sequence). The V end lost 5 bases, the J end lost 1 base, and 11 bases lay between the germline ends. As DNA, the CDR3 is TGTGCCAGCAGTGTGGGCCCCATTAACTATGGCTACACCTTC. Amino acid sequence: CASSVGPINYGYTF.

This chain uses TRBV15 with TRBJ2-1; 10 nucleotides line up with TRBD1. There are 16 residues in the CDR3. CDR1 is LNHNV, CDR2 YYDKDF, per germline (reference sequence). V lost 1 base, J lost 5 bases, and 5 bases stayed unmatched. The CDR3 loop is CATSRGDRGVNNEQFF. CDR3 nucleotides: TGTGCCACCAGCAGAGGGGACAGGGGTGTCAACAATGAGCAGTTCTTC.

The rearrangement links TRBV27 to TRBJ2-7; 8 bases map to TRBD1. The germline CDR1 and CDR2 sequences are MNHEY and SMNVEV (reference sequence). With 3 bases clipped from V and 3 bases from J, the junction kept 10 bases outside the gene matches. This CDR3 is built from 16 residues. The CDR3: CASSLAGGPQIYEQYF. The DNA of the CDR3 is TGTGCCAGCAGTTTGGCAGGGGGCCCTCAAATCTACGAGCAGTACTTC.

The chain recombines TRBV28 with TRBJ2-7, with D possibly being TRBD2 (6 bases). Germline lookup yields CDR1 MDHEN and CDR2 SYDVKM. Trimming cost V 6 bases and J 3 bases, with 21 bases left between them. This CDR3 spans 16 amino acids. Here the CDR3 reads CASSLITRDGSYEQYF. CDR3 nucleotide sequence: TGTGCCAGCAGCCTGATAACCCGGGACGGGAGCTACGAGCAGTACTTC.

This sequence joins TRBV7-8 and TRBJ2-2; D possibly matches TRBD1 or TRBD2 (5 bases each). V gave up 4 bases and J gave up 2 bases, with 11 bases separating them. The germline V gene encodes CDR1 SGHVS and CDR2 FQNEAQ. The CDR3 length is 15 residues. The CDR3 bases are TGTGCCAGCAGCTGGACGGGGCCCAACACCGGGGAGCTGTTTTTT. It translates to CASSWTGPNTGELFF.

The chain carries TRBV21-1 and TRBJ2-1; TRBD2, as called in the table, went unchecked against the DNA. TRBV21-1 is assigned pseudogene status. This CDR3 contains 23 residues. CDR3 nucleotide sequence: TGTGCCAGCAGCAAAGTTTTTGAGCCTACCCCCAGATTTATAGCGGGATCGGGGGGAGAGCAGTTCTTC. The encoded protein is CASSKVFEPTPRFIAGSGGEQFF.

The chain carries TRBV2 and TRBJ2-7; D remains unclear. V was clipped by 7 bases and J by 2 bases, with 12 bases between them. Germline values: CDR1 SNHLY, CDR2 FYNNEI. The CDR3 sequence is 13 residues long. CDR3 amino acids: CASNPGPTYEQYF. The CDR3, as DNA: TGTGCCAGCAACCCGGGTCCCACCTACGAGCAGTACTTC.

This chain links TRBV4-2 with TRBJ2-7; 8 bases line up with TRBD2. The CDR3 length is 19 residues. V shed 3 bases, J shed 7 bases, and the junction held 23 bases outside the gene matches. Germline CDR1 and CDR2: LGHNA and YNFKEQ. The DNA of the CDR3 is TGTGCCAGCAGCCACGGGGCGGGAGGTCCAATTCCGCACGGTGCGGAGCAGTACTTC. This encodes CASSHGAGGPIPHGAEQYF.

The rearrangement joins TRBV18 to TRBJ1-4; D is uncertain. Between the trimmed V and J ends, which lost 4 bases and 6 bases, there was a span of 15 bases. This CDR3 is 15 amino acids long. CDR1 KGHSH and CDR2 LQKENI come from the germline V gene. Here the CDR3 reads CASSQSGLRDEKLFF. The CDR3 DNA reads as TGTGCCAGCTCACAAAGCGGGCTGAGGGATGAAAAACTGTTTTTT.

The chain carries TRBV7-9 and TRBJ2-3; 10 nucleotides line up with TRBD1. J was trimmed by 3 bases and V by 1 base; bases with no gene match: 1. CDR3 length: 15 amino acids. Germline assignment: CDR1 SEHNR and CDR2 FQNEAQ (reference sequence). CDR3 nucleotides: TGTGCCAGCAGCTTAGGGGGACAGGGGACAGATACGCAGTATTTT. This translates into CASSLGGQGTDTQYF.

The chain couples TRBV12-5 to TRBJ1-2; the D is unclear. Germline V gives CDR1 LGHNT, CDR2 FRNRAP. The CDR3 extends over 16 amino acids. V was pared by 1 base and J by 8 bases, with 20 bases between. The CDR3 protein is CASGLEAPRQAEGYTF. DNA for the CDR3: TGTGCTAGTGGTTTGGAAGCCCCGAGGCAGGCGGAGGGCTACACCTTC.

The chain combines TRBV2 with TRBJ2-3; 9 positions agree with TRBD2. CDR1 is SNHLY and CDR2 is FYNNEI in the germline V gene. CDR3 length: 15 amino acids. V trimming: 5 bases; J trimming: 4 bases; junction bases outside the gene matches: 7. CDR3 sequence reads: CASSLAGELPDTQYF. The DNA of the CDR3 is TGTGCCAGCAGTTTAGCGGGAGAACTGCCAGATACGCAGTATTTT. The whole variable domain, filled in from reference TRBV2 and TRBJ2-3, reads EPEVTQTPSHQVTQMGQEVILRCVPISNHLYFYWYRQILGQKVEFLVSFYNNEISEKSEIFDDQFSVERPDGSNFTLKIRSTKLEDSAMYFCASSLAGELPDTQYFGPGTRLTVL.

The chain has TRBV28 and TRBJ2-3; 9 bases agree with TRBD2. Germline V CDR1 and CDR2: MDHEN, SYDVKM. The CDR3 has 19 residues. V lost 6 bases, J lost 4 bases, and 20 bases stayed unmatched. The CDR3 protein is CASRNRAPYFAGGPDTQYF. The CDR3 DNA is TGTGCCAGCAGGAACCGGGCCCCCTACTTCGCGGGAGGGCCAGATACGCAGTATTTT.

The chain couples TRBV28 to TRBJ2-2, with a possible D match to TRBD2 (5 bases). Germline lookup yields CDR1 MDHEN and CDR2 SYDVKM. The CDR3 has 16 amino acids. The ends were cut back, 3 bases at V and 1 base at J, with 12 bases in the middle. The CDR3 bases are TGTGCCAGCAGTTTGGGGTTGGGAGAGAACACCGGGGAGCTGTTTTTT. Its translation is CASSLGLGENTGELFF.

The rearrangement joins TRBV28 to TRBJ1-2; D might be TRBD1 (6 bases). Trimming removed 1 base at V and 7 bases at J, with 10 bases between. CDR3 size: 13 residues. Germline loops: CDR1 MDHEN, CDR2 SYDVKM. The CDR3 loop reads CASSLLGGFGYTF. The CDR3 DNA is TGTGCCAGCAGTTTATTGGGGGGCTTTGGCTACACCTTC.

The CDR3 region is CASNGRAGNREQFF. CDR3 nucleotides: TGTGCCAGCAACGGGAGGGCCGGCAATCGTGAGCAGTTCTTC. This chain links TRBV27 with TRBJ2-1; 8 bases fit TRBD2. The V gene end was trimmed by 7 bases and the J gene end by 9 bases; junction bases not matched to a gene: 11. In germline, CDR1 is MNHEY, CDR2 SMNVEV (reference sequence). The CDR3 spans 14 residues.

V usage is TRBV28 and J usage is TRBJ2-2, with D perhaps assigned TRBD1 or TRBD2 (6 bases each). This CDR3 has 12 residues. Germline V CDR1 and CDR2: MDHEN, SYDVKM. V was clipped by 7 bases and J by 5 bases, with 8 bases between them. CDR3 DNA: TGTGCCAGCAAAGGGGGGACCGGGGAGCTGTTTTTT. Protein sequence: CASKGGTGELFF. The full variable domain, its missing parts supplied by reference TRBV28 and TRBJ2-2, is DVKVTQSSRYLVKRTGEKVFLECVQDMDHENMFWYRQDPGLGLRLIYFSYDVKMKEKGDIPEGYSVSREKKERFSLILESASTNQTSMYLCASKGGTGELFFGEGSRLTVL.

As DNA, the CDR3 is TGTGCCAGCAGCCCTACAGGGGATCTTTTTGGATACGAGCAGTACTTC. This codes for CASSPTGDLFGYEQYF. V and J are TRBV14 and TRBJ2-7; 7 bases agree with TRBD1. Per the germline V gene, CDR1 is SGHDN and CDR2 is FVKESK. V lost 4 bases and J lost 4; bases outside the gene matches: 13. This CDR3 spans 16 amino acids.

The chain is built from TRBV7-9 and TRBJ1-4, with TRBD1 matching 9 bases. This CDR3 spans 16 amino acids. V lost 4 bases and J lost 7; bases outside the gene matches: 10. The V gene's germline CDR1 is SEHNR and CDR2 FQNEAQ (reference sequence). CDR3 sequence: CASSSTLQGAGEKLFF. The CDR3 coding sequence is TGTGCCAGCAGCTCCACCCTACAGGGGGCTGGTGAAAAACTGTTTTTT.